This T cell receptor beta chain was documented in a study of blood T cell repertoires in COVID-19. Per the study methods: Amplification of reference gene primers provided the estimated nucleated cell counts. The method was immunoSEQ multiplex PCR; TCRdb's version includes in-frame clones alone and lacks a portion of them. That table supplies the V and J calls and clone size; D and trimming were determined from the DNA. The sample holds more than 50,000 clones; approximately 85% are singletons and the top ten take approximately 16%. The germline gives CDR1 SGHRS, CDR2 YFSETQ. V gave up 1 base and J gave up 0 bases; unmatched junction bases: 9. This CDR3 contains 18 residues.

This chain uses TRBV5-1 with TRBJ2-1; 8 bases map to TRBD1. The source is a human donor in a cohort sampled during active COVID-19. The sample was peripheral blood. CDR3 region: CASSLNQGAIPSYNEQFF. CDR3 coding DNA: TGCGCCAGCAGCTTGAATCAGGGGGCAATCCCCTCCTACAATGAGCAGTTCTTC.